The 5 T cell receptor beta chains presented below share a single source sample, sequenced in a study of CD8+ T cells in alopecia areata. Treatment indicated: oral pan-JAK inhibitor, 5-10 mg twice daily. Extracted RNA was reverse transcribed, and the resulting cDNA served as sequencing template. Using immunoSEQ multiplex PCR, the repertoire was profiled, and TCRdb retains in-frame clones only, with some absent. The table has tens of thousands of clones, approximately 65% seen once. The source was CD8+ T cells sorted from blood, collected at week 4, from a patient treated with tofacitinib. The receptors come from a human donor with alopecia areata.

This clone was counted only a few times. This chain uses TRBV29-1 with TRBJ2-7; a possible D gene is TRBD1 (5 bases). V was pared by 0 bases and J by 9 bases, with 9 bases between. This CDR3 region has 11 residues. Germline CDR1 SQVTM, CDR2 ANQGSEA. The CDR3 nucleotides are TGCAGCGTTGAAGAGGAAGGGGCGCAGTACTTC. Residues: CSVEEEGAQYF.

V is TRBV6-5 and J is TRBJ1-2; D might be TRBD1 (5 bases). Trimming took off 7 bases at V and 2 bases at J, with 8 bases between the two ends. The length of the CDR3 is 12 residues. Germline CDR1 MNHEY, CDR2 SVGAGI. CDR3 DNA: TGTGCCAGCAATCACAGGAACTATGGCTACACCTTC. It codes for CASNHRNYGYTF.

This CDR3 reads CASSSVNDRTNEKLFF. The CDR3 nucleotides are TGTGCCAGCAGTTCTGTTAACGACAGGACAAATGAAAAACTGTTTTTT. The rearrangement links TRBV27 to TRBJ1-4; TRBD1 might be the D (6 bases). The CDR3 has 16 amino acids. Trimming stripped 4 bases from V and 5 bases from J, with 17 bases between. Germline V gene lookup returns CDR1 MNHEY and CDR2 SMNVEV (reference sequence).

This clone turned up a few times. The CDR3 here is CSVVGGLVNEQFF. CDR3 nucleotide sequence: TGCAGCGTTGTAGGAGGACTAGTTAATGAGCAGTTCTTC. This chain connects TRBV29-1 to TRBJ2-1; 7 nucleotides align to TRBD2. There are 13 residues in the CDR3. Unmatched junction bases numbered 7, after V lost 4 bases and J lost 7 bases. The V gene's germline CDR1 is SQVTM and CDR2 ANQGSEA.

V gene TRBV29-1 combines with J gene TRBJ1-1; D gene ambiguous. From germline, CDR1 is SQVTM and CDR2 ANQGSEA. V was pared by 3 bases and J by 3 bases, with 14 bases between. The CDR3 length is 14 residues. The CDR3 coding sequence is TGCAGCGTTGATAGGACTGCTCTGGACACTGAAGCTTTCTTT. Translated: CSVDRTALDTEAFF. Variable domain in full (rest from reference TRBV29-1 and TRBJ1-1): SAVISQKPSRDICQRGTSLTIQCQVDSQVTMMFWYRQQPGQSLTLIATANQGSEATYESGFVIDKFPISRPNLTFSTLTVSNMSPEDSSIYLCSVDRTALDTEAFFGQGTRLTVV.